One sample yielded the 20 T cell receptor beta chains listed below, sequenced in a study of PD-1 and CTLA-4 blockade in melanoma. TCRdb's copy holds only in-frame clones and misses some; the assay was immunoSEQ multiplex PCR. The repertoire holds 15,000 to 20,000 clones, with 70% as singletons. The specimen comprised CD8+ T cells from peripheral blood, sampled from a patient given anti-PD-1 treatment. The receptors were sampled from a human donor with melanoma.

V gene TRBV30 combines with J gene TRBJ2-7; the match to TRBD1 covers 7 bases. The CDR3 runs 13 residues. V was pared by 5 bases and J by 2 bases, with 6 bases of the junction left unmatched. Germline-derived CDR1 and CDR2 are GTSNPN and SVGIG (reference sequence). The CDR3 sequence: CAWSTGSTYEQYF. The CDR3 DNA follows: TGTGCCTGGTCGACAGGGTCTACCTACGAGCAGTACTTC.

The genes are TRBV2 and TRBJ1-5, with 7 bases lining up with TRBD1. With 6 bases clipped from V and 3 bases from J, the junction kept 14 bases outside the gene matches. The length of the CDR3 is 17 residues. Looked up from germline, CDR1 is SNHLY and CDR2 is FYNNEI. This CDR3 reads CASRGRIGTANNQPQHF. In nucleotides, the CDR3 is TGTGCCAGCAGGGGACGCATAGGGACAGCGAACAATCAGCCCCAGCATTTT.

V and J are TRBV27 and TRBJ2-1; tentatively, D is TRBD1 or TRBD2 (5 bases each). Germline CDR1 MNHEY, CDR2 SMNVEV (reference sequence). This CDR3 spans 16 amino acids. V was cut by 2 bases and J by 3 bases, with 14 bases left in between. The CDR3 sequence is CASSLRGGRGYNEQFF. The CDR3 nucleotides are TGTGCCAGCAGTTTACGGGGCGGAAGGGGCTACAATGAGCAGTTCTTC.

The CDR3 reads CASSHPIDRVSYEQYF. In nucleotides, the CDR3 is TGTGCCAGCAGCCACCCAATCGACAGGGTCTCCTACGAGCAGTACTTC. The V and J genes are TRBV7-9 and TRBJ2-7; 7 bases match TRBD1. Per the germline V gene, CDR1 is SEHNR and CDR2 is FQNEAQ (reference sequence). The CDR3 is 16 amino acids. J lost 0 bases, V lost 5 bases, and 10 bases had no gene match.

A few counts support this clone. The genes are TRBV27 and TRBJ2-1, with D tentatively TRBD2 (6 bases). Germline V lookup: CDR1 MNHEY, CDR2 SMNVEV (reference sequence). CDR3 length: 18 amino acids. Trimming removed 5 bases at V and 0 bases at J, with 20 bases between. This chain's CDR3 is CASSPMAGRGGSYNEQFF. The CDR3 nucleotides are TGTGCCAGCAGTCCCATGGCCGGGCGGGGAGGCTCCTACAATGAGCAGTTCTTC.

This clone was counted a few times. The chain uses TRBV4-1 and TRBJ1-5; 9 bases agree with TRBD1. J gave up 2 bases and V 1 base, and 3 bases lay outside the gene matches. The CDR3 covers 16 residues. CDR1 MGHRA and CDR2 YSYEKL come from the germline V gene. CDR3 sequence: CASSQGDRVGNQPQHF. Here the CDR3 DNA reads TGCGCCAGCAGCCAAGGGGACAGGGTTGGCAATCAGCCCCAGCATTTT.

This clone was recorded a few times. J is TRBJ1-1 and V is TRBV19, with D possibly matching TRBD1 (5 bases). Trimming pared 1 base from V and 1 base from J, leaving 13 bases between. Germline V lookup: CDR1 LNHDA, CDR2 SQIVND (reference sequence). The CDR3 contains 16 residues. CDR3 DNA: TGTGCCAGTAGTATAGGGGCCAGGGTGGAGAACACTGAAGCTTTCTTT. Protein: CASSIGARVENTEAFF.

V gene TRBV4-2 combines with J gene TRBJ2-1, with D uncertain. Trimming removed 1 base at V and 10 bases at J, with 8 bases between. The germline V gene encodes CDR1 LGHNA and CDR2 YNFKEQ. The CDR3 extends over 12 amino acids. CDR3 in amino acids: CASSQGVTEQFF. CDR3 nucleotide sequence: TGTGCCAGCAGCCAAGGGGTGACAGAGCAGTTCTTC.

This clone was picked up one time. The rearrangement uses TRBV11-3 and TRBJ1-1; 9 bases line up with TRBD1. V lost 5 bases to trimming and J lost 4 bases; unmatched junction nucleotides: 8. The CDR3 contains 15 residues. Germline lookup yields CDR1 SGHNT and CDR2 YENEEA. The CDR3 DNA sequence: TGTGCCAGCAGCCCTCGGACAGGGGAAGGCACTGAAGCTTTCTTT. The encoded protein is CASSPRTGEGTEAFF.

This chain joins TRBV7-6 and TRBJ2-7; 12 bases are shared with TRBD2. Germline-derived CDR1 and CDR2 are SGHVS and FNYEAQ. V lost 6 bases and J lost 1; bases outside the gene matches: 7. The CDR3 contains 16 residues. CDR3 sequence (DNA): TGTGCCAGCAGTTCAGGACTAGCGGGGTCTTCCTACGAGCAGTACTTC. Its translation: CASSSGLAGSSYEQYF. The whole variable domain, remainder taken from reference TRBV7-6 and TRBJ2-7, is GAGVSQSPRYKVTKRGQDVALRCDPISGHVSLYWYRQALGQGPEFLTYFNYEAQQDKSGLPNDRFSAERPEGSISTLTIQRTEQRDSAMYRCASSSGLAGSSYEQYFGPGTRLTVT.

The rearrangement links TRBV11-3 to TRBJ2-7; D might be TRBD1 (5 bases). Germline V gives CDR1 SGHNT, CDR2 YENEEA. V lost 4 bases, J lost 2 bases, and 12 bases lay in between. The CDR3 length is 14 residues. The chain's CDR3 is CASSSTVSPYEQYF. The CDR3 DNA is TGTGCCAGCAGCTCGACAGTTTCCCCCTACGAGCAGTACTTC.

This clone was detected only once. J is TRBJ1-2 and V is TRBV29-1, with a tentative D call TRBD1 (6 bases). V lost 0 bases to trimming and J lost 2 bases, with 13 bases between them. CDR1 is SQVTM, CDR2 ANQGSEA, per germline. This CDR3 is built from 15 residues. This chain's CDR3 is CSVEEGHLLNYGYTF. The CDR3 coding sequence is TGCAGCGTTGAAGAGGGACACCTTCTCAACTATGGCTACACCTTC.

The CDR3, as DNA: TGTGCCAGCAGCTTAAGACAGGTGAAGAACACTGAAGCTTTCTTT. The encoded protein is CASSLRQVKNTEAFF. The chain has TRBV7-9 and TRBJ1-1; D is possibly TRBD1 (6 bases). Deletions cut 2 bases from V and 1 base from J, with 11 bases between. CDR1 and CDR2 (germline): SEHNR, FQNEAQ (reference sequence). This CDR3 has 15 amino acids.

The genes are TRBV19 and TRBJ1-5; no reliable D call. This CDR3 has 15 amino acids. Per the germline V gene, CDR1 is LNHDA and CDR2 is SQIVND (reference sequence). Trimming shortened V by 2 bases and J by 0 bases, and 8 bases separated the two germline ends. The CDR3 spells CASSINLYSNQPQHF. The DNA for the CDR3 is TGTGCCAGTAGTATAAACCTCTATAGCAATCAGCCCCAGCATTTT.

The rearrangement links TRBV6-6 to TRBJ1-1, with a weak D call TRBD1 (6 bases). V gave up 4 bases and J gave up 1 base, with 13 bases separating them. Germline V lookup: CDR1 MNHNY, CDR2 SVGAGI (reference sequence). This CDR3 region has 15 residues. The CDR3 coding sequence is TGTGCCAGCAGTTCAAGCGGGGGCGAGAACACTGAAGCTTTCTTT. This gives the protein CASSSSGGENTEAFF.

The chain combines TRBV5-1 with TRBJ1-2, with D hard to call. Germline V gene sequence: CDR1 SGHRS, CDR2 YFSETQ. This CDR3 spans 14 amino acids. V lost 2 bases, J lost 3 bases, and 11 bases lay in between. CDR3 in DNA: TGCGCCAGCAGCTTTGAGACACACTACTATGGCTACACCTTC. It codes for CASSFETHYYGYTF.

CDR3 amino acids: CAISEGVEANYGYTF. CDR3 bases: TGTGCCATCAGCGAGGGGGTGGAGGCTAACTATGGCTACACCTTC. The rearrangement links TRBV10-3 to TRBJ1-2; a possible D gene is TRBD1 (6 bases). Germline assignment: CDR1 ENHRY and CDR2 SYGVKD. V was pared by 6 bases and J by 0 bases, with 14 bases between. CDR3 length: 15 residues.

This clone was picked up a small number of times. The chain is built from TRBV10-1 and TRBJ1-6; D is ambiguous. CDR3 size: 13 residues. Germline V CDR1 and CDR2: WNHNN, SYGVQD (reference sequence). V lost 10 bases and J 3 bases, leaving 10 bases between the germline ends. CDR3 region: CATQDGYNSPLHF. The CDR3 DNA reads as TGCGCCACCCAGGACGGCTATAATTCACCCCTCCACTTT.

The rearrangement links TRBV2 to TRBJ1-2; no reliable D call. V lost 3 bases and J 3 bases, leaving 14 bases between the germline ends. The CDR3 sequence is 15 residues long. Germline V CDR1 and CDR2: SNHLY, FYNNEI. The CDR3 DNA follows: TGTGCCAGCAGTGAGAGTCAGGAGGTACACTATGGCTACACCTTC. It is translated as CASSESQEVHYGYTF.

This chain uses TRBV2 with TRBJ2-7, with TRBD1 identical over 10 bases. The germline gives CDR1 SNHLY, CDR2 FYNNEI. Trimming removed 5 bases from V and 2 bases from J; junction bases left unmatched: 18. This CDR3 has 19 residues. CDR3 bases: TGTGCCAGCAGTCGAATCCGGGACAGGGGACGCGCGATCACCTACGAGCAGTACTTC. Protein: CASSRIRDRGRAITYEQYF.